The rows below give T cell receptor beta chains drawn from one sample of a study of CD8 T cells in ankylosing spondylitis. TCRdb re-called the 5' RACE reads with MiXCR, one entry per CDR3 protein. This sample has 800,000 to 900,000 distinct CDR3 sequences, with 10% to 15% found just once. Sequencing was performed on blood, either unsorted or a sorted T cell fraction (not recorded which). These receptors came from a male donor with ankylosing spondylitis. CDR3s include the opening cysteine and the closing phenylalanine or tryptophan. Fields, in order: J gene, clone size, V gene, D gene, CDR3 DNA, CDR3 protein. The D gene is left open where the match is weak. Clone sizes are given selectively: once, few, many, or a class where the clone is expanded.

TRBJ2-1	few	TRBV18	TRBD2	TGTGCCAGCTCACCTTATAGCGGGAGTCCGGACAATGAGCAGTTCTTC	CASSPYSGSPDNEQFF
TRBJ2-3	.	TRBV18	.	TGTGCCAGCTCACCACGGGCTAGCTGGTTGGATACGCAGTATTTT	CASSPRASWLDTQYF
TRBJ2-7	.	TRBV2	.	TGTGCCACCAACCTGGGGGGGCAGGCGGGGGTCGAGCAGTACTTC	CATNLGGQAGVEQYF
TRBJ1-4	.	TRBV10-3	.	TGTGCCATCAGTGATCTGTCGTACGAGGAAAAACTGTTTTTT	CAISDLSYEEKLFF
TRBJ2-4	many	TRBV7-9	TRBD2	TGTGCCAGCAGCGCCCGGACTAGCGGGAGAAACATTCAGTACTTC	CASSARTSGRNIQYF
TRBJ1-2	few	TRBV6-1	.	TGTGCCAGCAGTGAAGCGCTTGGGTCTCTCTTCTATGGCTACACCTTC	CASSEALGSLFYGYTF
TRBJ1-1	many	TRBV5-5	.	TGTGCCAGCAGTCCGACCCCTGGATTTGAAGCTTTCTTT	CASSPTPGFEAFF
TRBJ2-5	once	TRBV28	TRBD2	TGTGCCAGCAGACGCGGGACTCGGGGGGGAGAGACCCAGTACTTC	CASRRGTRGGETQYF
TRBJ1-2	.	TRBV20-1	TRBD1	TGCAGTGCTAGGGACAGGGTTACGAGTGGCTACACCTTC	CSARDRVTSGYTF
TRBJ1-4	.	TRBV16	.	TGTGCCAGCAGCCAATCAAGGACCGGGGCCACAACTAATGAAAAACTGTTTTTT	CASSQSRTGATTNEKLFF
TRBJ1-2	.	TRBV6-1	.	TGTGCCAGCAGGGCTACTCGGATCTATGGCTACACCTTC	CASRATRIYGYTF
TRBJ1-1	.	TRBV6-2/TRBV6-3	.	TGTGCCAGCATCGCCGTCCGGACAGAACGGAACACTGAAGCTTTCTTT	CASIAVRTERNTEAFF
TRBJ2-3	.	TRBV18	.	TGTGCCAGCTCAACCCGACAGGAAAGCACAGATACGCAGTATTTT	CASSTRQESTDTQYF
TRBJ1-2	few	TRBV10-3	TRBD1	TGTGCCATCAACCGGGACAGGCCCTCCTATGGCTACACCTTC	CAINRDRPSYGYTF
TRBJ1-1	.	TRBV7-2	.	TGTGCCAGCAGCGCAAGGGGGTCTGCTGAAGCTTTCTTT	CASSARGSAEAFF
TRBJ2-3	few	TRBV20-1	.	TGCAGTGCCAGAGGGCCAAACACAGATACGCAGTATTTT	CSARGPNTDTQYF
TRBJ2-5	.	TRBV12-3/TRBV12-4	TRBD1	TGTGCCAGCAGTTTAGGGGACAGAGAAGAGACCCAGTACTTC	CASSLGDREETQYF
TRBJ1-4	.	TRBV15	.	TGTGCCACCAGCAGAGGAGGGCAGGGCTACGAAAAACTGTTTTTT	CATSRGGQGYEKLFF
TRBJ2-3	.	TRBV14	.	TGTGCCAGCAGCCCCCGGGGGACTGGAGTACAAGATACGCAGTATTTT	CASSPRGTGVQDTQYF
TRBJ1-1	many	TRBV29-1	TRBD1	TGCAGCGGAAATGCGGGACAGACTGAAGCTTTCTTT	CSGNAGQTEAFF
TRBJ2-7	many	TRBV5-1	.	TGCGCCAGCAGCCCGGTTAGCCGCACACTCTCCTACGAGCAGTACTTC	CASSPVSRTLSYEQYF
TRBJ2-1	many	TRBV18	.	TGTGCCAGCTCTCCCCGACCGAACAGTATGGAGCAGTTCTTC	CASSPRPNSMEQFF
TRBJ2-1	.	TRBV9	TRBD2	TGTGCCAGCAGCGTTCGGACTAGCGGGAGGGCGATACTAAATGAGCAGTTCTTC	CASSVRTSGRAILNEQFF
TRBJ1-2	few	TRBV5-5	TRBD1	TGTGCCAGCAGCTTGATAGGGGGCGACTATGGCTACACCTTC	CASSLIGGDYGYTF
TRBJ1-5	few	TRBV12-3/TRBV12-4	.	TGTGCCAGCAGTTTGGGGTCCCTCAATCAGCCCCAGCATTTT	CASSLGSLNQPQHF
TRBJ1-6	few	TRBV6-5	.	TGTGCCAGCACGCGGCTGGGGTCACCCCTCCACTTT	CASTRLGSPLHF
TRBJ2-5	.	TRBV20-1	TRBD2	TGCAGTGCTAGGGGACTAGCTGCGAGGGGCCAGTACTTC	CSARGLAARGQYF
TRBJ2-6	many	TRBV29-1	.	TGCAGCGTTGGGACTACTGGGGCCAACGTCCTGACTTTC	CSVGTTGANVLTF
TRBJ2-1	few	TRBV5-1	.	TGCGCCAGCAGCTTGGGGGACTGGGGCTACAATGAGCAGTTCTTC	CASSLGDWGYNEQFF
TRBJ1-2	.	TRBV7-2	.	TGTGCCAGCAGCCAGGAACGGAACATCTATGGCTACACCTTC	CASSQERNIYGYTF
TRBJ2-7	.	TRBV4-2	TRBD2	TGTGCCAGCAGCCAAAAGAGGACTAGCGATACCTCCGAGCAGTACTTC	CASSQKRTSDTSEQYF
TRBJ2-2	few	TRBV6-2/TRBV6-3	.	TGTGCCAGCAGTTACGGGGAACTCTTGAACACCGGGGAGCTGTTTTTT	CASSYGELLNTGELFF
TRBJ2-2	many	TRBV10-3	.	TGTGCCTCATCAGACAGCCAAGTCGCCGGGGAGCTGTTTTTT	CASSDSQVAGELFF
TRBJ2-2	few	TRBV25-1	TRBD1	TGTGCCAGCAGTGAAAGACAGGGGGCGAGCACCGGGGAGCTGTTTTTT	CASSERQGASTGELFF
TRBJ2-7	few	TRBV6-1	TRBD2	TGTGCCAGCAGTGAAAGCGGGGTCAGTCCCTACGAGCAGTACTTC	CASSESGVSPYEQYF
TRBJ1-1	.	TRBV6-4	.	TGTGCCAGCAGTGTTACCGCGGAGGTGACTGAAGCTTTCTTT	CASSVTAEVTEAFF
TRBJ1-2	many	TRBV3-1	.	TGTGCCAGCAGCCATCGGGGGAGGGATGGCTACACCTTC	CASSHRGRDGYTF
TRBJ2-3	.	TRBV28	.	TGTGCCAGCAGTTTACCGATCATCACAGATACGCAGTATTTT	CASSLPIITDTQYF
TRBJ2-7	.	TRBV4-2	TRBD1	TGTGCCAGCAGCCGGATCGGACAGGGAAAGAGCGAGCAGTACTTC	CASSRIGQGKSEQYF
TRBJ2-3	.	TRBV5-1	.	TGCGCCAGCAGCTTGCAAGCACACCGCGATACGCAGTATTTT	CASSLQAHRDTQYF